What follows describes a single T cell receptor beta chain. Antigen unknown. PCR employed 60 Vbeta and 13 Jbeta primers. Generated by immunoSEQ multiplex PCR, the TCRdb table keeps only in-frame clones and is missing some. The table records some 160,000 clones, around three quarters of them present only once. The CDR3 has 13 amino acids. After removal of 3 bases from V and 8 bases from J, the junction contained 4 bases not matched to a gene. Germline-derived CDR1 and CDR2 are MGHRA and YSYEKL. The sample originates from a study of cytomegalovirus exposure and HLA in healthy donors. Findings and caveats of the study: A list of about 180 TCR beta chains associated with cytomegalovirus was given.

The sequencing sample was made of PBMCs. The receptor comes from a man aged 50 to 60 in good health and CMV-seropositive. The chain joins TRBV4-1 to TRBJ1-2; 9 bases map to TRBD1. The CDR3 bases are TGCGCCAGCAGCCATAGGGACAGGGAGGGCTACACCTTC. This sequence encodes CASSHRDREGYTF.